This TCR beta chain was recorded in a study of tumor-infiltrating lymphocytes in oesophageal squamous cell carcinoma. This clonotype has a count of ten or more. TCRdb used MiXCR to reprocess the PCR reads, holding one entry per CDR3 protein. Here the sample spans some 18,000 distinct CDR3 sequences, about 42% being singletons. The germline V gene encodes CDR1 MNHNS and CDR2 SASEGT. The CDR3 contains 15 residues. V was pared by 1 base and J by 0 bases, with 0 bases of the junction left unmatched. This rearrangement joins TRBV6-1 to TRBJ2-7, with 10 bases aligning to TRBD2. The sequencing sample was made of normal esophageal tissue next to the tumor. The receptor was derived from a female donor with esophageal squamous cell carcinoma. CDR3 bases: TGTGCCAGCAGTGAAGGACTAGCGGGCTCCTACGAGCAGTACTTC. Its translation: CASSEGLAGSYEQYF.